This TCR beta chain was recovered during a study of beta chain features in type 1 diabetes. Study at large: Cell yields, gender and age were comparable in patients and healthy donors. Study conclusions and caveats: Shorter TCRB CDR3s, moderately but significantly so, were found in Type 1 diabetes patients in all four CD4+ subsets. The study notes PCR might favor shorter templates equally in patients and controls.

Of note for this clone: Its target is unknown.

The CDR3 has 12 residues. Germline CDR1 SNHLY, CDR2 FYNNEI. Trimming pared 6 bases from V and 2 bases from J, leaving 7 bases between. The investigators reverse transcribed all of the isolated RNA, so they sequenced expressed TCRB transcripts. Assay: immunoSEQ multiplex PCR; the TCRdb copy retains only in-frame clones and omits some. The table has fewer than 550,000 clones, roughly an eighth seen once; the top ten hold approximately 0.045%. Sequencing was carried out using naive CD4+ T cells from blood. The receptor's source is a young woman in good health. The V call is TRBV2, the J call TRBJ2-5, with TRBD2 as a possible D gene (5 bases). CDR3 residues: CASRRLQETQYF. CDR3 nucleotides: TGTGCCAGCAGGCGACTACAAGAGACCCAGTACTTC.